This T cell receptor beta chain was captured in a study of cytomegalovirus exposure and HLA in healthy donors. The overall study: Most donors, around 81% of a few hundred genotyped, fell in the Caucasian-associated ancestry cluster.

Losses at the gene ends were 8 bases for V and 4 bases for J; bases not matched to a gene: 4. The germline gives CDR1 MNHNY, CDR2 SVGAGI (reference sequence). This CDR3 has 12 residues. Points from the study as a whole: A later analysis reportedly found that, within productive TCRs, an Asian-associated ancestry cluster had fewer N-insertions than the mean observed across the roughly 700 donors. Only CMV serostatus was available as immune exposure information. The study recorded over 150 TCR beta chains that were cytomegalovirus-associated.

The PCR had 60 Vbeta and 13 Jbeta primers. The assay was immunoSEQ multiplex PCR, and TCRdb's table has in-frame clones only and misses some. The repertoire includes a few hundred thousand clones, over 65% of them detected once, and less than 20% sits in the top ten. Of note for this clone: Its antigen is still unknown.

Sequences were obtained from PBMCs. The rearrangement links TRBV6-6 to TRBJ2-7; 8 bases line up with TRBD1. The TCR comes from a man aged 40-55 years in good health and CMV-seronegative. The CDR3 nucleotides are TGTGCCAGCCGGGACAGGCGGTACGAGCAGTACTTC. Residues: CASRDRRYEQYF.